These 5 T cell receptor beta chains were sequenced from one sample in a study of molecular identifiers for immune sequencing clone quantification (dated by TCRdb to the late 2010s). Libraries came from PCR. TCRdb shows the sequencer as NextSeq 500. TCRdb reprocessing: public reads trimmed at Q25 with fastp, clones called with MiXCR, in-frame beta chains kept. Every CDR3 protein is listed once, alongside the most common genes and DNA of its rows. This sample has under 600,000 distinct CDR3 sequences in its table, and 25% of those were observed once. Under 0.85% of the sample comes from the top ten. Specimen: naive CD8+ T cells from blood, with Jurkat cell RNA spiked in. Explained via the paper, the cell subset or site label denotes: FACS-sorted CD8+CD4-CCR7+CD45RA+ naive T cells. These receptors came from a human donor in good health. Some libraries in this study had Jurkat cell RNA spiked in.

As to this clonotype: A clone one base away is much larger, so this may be a read error. The rearrangement joins TRBV5-3 to TRBJ2-3; D is perhaps TRBD1 or TRBD2 (5 bases each). TRBV5-3 is sorted into the ORF group, with uncertain function. This CDR3 comprises 18 residues. CDR3 sequence reads: CASSLVLSEGRRTDTQYF. In nucleotides, the CDR3 is TGTGCCAGCAGCTTGGTTCTAAGCGAGGGGCGTCGTACAGATACGCAGTATTTT.

The chain combines TRBV27 with TRBJ2-3; maybe TRBD1 (5 bases). The germline gives CDR1 MNHEY, CDR2 SMNVEV (reference sequence). V lost 5 bases, J lost 5 bases, and 14 bases lay in between. The CDR3 length is 14 residues. CDR3 sequence reads: CASSGIPTVDTQYF. CDR3 nucleotides: TGTGCCAGCAGTGGAATCCCGACAGTAGATACGCAGTATTTT.

This clonotype was seen repeatedly, ten times or more. The chain carries TRBV6-5 and TRBJ2-7; 8 bases are a match to TRBD1. The CDR3 spans 13 residues. CDR1 and CDR2 from the germline V gene are MNHEY and SVGAGI. Losses at the gene ends were 0 bases for V and 6 bases for J; bases not matched to a gene: 1. CDR3 sequence: CASSYSDRVEQYF. CDR3 coding DNA: TGTGCCAGCAGTTACTCGGACAGGGTCGAGCAGTACTTC.

In its sample, this clonotype was seen a few times. The chain carries TRBV28 and TRBJ1-1; tentatively, D is TRBD1 (5 bases). The CDR3 sequence is 12 residues long. Trimming pared 7 bases from V and 5 bases from J, leaving 11 bases between. Per the germline V gene, CDR1 is MDHEN and CDR2 is SYDVKM. CDR3 sequence: CASTRVWTEAFF. In DNA form, the CDR3 reads TGTGCCAGCACCAGGGTGTGGACTGAAGCTTTCTTT.

The genes are TRBV11-2 and TRBJ2-5; TRBD1 might be the D (6 bases). The V gene's germline CDR1 is SGHAT and CDR2 FQNNGV. The V end lost 0 bases, the J end lost 5 bases, and 13 bases lay between the germline ends. This CDR3 is 15 amino acids long. CDR3 protein: CASSLDWSGAETQYF. The CDR3 DNA reads TGTGCCAGCAGCTTAGATTGGTCAGGGGCGGAGACCCAGTACTTC.